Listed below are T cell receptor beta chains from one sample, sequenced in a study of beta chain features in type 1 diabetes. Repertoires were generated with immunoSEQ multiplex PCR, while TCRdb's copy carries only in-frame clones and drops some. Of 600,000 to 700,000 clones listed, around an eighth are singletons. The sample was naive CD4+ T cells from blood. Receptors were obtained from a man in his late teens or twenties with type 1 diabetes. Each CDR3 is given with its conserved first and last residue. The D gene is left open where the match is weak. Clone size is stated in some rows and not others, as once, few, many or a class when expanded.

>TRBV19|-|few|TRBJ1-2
TGTGCCAGTAGTCCCGGACAGTGGGGTGGCTACACCTTC
CASSPGQWGGYTF
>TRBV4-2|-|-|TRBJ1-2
TGTGCCAGCAGCCAAAGAACCCCAGGGAACTATGGCTACACCTTC
CASSQRTPGNYGYTF
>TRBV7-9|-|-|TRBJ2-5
TGTGCCAGCAGCACAACGGGATCCCAAGAGACCCAGTACTTC
CASSTTGSQETQYF
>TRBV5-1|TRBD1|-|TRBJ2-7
TGCGCCAGCAGCCGGGACAGGAGCTACGAGCAGTACTTC
CASSRDRSYEQYF
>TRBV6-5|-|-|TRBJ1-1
TGTGCCAGCAGTTACTCTGGGGGACTCCGGAACACTGAAGCTTTCTTT
CASSYSGGLRNTEAFF
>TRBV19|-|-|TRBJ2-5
TGTGCCAGTAGTATAAACCCGGGAGACGATATCTTGGGGACCCAGTACTTC
CASSINPGDDILGTQYF
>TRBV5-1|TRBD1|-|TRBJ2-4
TGCGCCAGCAGCCAGGGACAGGGGAGGGGAAACATTCAGTACTTC
CASSQGQGRGNIQYF
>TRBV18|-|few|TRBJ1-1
TGTGCCAGCTCACCCCCCGACAGGTCTGAAGCTTTCTTT
CASSPPDRSEAFF
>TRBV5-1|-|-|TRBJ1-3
TGCGCCAGCAGCTTGGCCATAACAAGCTCTGGAAACACCATATATTTT
CASSLAITSSGNTIYF
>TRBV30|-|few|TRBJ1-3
TGTGCCTGGAGTGTGGCAGCTGGAAACACCATATATTTT
CAWSVAAGNTIYF
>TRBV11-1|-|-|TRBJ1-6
TGTGCCAGCAGCTTAGGAGGGGGAACAAATTCACCCCTCCACTTT
CASSLGGGTNSPLHF
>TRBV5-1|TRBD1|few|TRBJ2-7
TGCGCCAGCAGCTGGATGACAGGGCCCGAGCAGTACTTC
CASSWMTGPEQYF
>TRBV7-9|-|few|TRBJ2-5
TGTGCGTCCCGGGGAGCTCGAGAGACCCAGTACTTC
CASRGARETQYF
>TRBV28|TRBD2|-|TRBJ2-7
TGTGCCAGCAGCTTAGCCGCTAGCGGATTACCCTATAGGTTGTACGAGCAGTACTTC
CASSLAASGLPYRLYEQYF